Shown below are 20 T cell receptor beta chains from a single sample sequenced in a study of blood T cell repertoires in COVID-19. The data were produced by immunoSEQ multiplex PCR, yet TCRdb's version contains in-frame clones alone and is incomplete. The table lists approximately 75,000 clones, approximately 85% of them singletons. The specimen sequenced was peripheral blood. These receptors all come from a man aged 50 to 59 with acute or convalescent COVID-19.

The genes are TRBV7-9 and TRBJ2-3; 7 positions match TRBD1. Trimming took 5 bases from V and 0 from J; bases not matched to a gene: 5. The length of the CDR3 is 15 residues. Germline CDR1 SEHNR, CDR2 FQNEAQ (reference sequence). CDR3 protein: CASSQGQTSTDTQYF. The DNA for the CDR3 is TGTGCCAGCAGCCAGGGACAGACTAGCACAGATACGCAGTATTTT.

This clone was picked up a small number of times. This chain connects TRBV3-1 (or the pseudogene TRBV3-2) to TRBJ2-7, with D maybe TRBD2 (7 bases). The germline V gene encodes CDR1 LGHDT and CDR2 YNNKEL (reference sequence). This CDR3 region has 15 residues. V was shortened by 0 bases and J by 2 bases, with 11 bases between the two germline ends. CDR3 sequence: CASSQDMGGPYEQYF. For the CDR3, the DNA is TGTGCCAGCAGCCAAGATATGGGGGGGCCCTACGAGCAGTACTTC.

V and J are TRBV6-6 and TRBJ1-2; D not resolved. This CDR3 is 13 amino acids long. CDR1 and CDR2 (germline): MNHNY, SVGAGI (reference sequence). Trimming stripped 6 bases from V and 5 bases from J, with 13 bases between. The CDR3 DNA reads TGTGCCAGCAGGACTCCGACGCCGTATGGCTACACCTTC. Its protein is CASRTPTPYGYTF.

This clone was seen only once. This chain uses TRBV30 with TRBJ2-6; no firm D call. In germline, CDR1 is GTSNPN, CDR2 SVGIG (reference sequence). Trimming shortened V by 1 base and J by 1 base, and 5 bases separated the two germline ends. CDR3 length: 14 residues. Written as DNA, the CDR3 is TGTGCCTGGAGTGCTGTTTCTGGGGCCAACGTCCTGACTTTC. It specifies CAWSAVSGANVLTF.

This clone was detected once. The chain is built from TRBV9 and TRBJ1-1; D is unclear. Trimming took 2 bases from V and 5 from J, leaving 13 bases between them. Germline-derived CDR1 and CDR2 are SGDLS and YYNGEE. CDR3 length: 14 residues. The CDR3 sequence: CASSVKRRRTEAFF. The CDR3 bases are TGTGCCAGCAGCGTCAAACGAAGGAGGACTGAAGCTTTCTTT.

The V call is TRBV11-1, the J call TRBJ2-7; D may be TRBD1 (5 bases). The CDR3 has 11 residues. The ends were cut back, 3 bases at V and 7 bases at J, with 7 bases in the middle. CDR1 is SGHAT, CDR2 FQDESV, per germline (reference sequence). The CDR3 bases are TGTGCCAGCAGCTTTTCAGGGGAGCAGTACTTC. Its translation: CASSFSGEQYF.

Only a few counts were recorded for this clone. The J gene is TRBJ2-2, the V gene TRBV5-1; 8 bases are shared with TRBD1. V gave up 2 bases and J gave up 3 bases; unmatched junction bases: 3. CDR1 is SGHRS, CDR2 YFSETQ, per germline. This CDR3 spans 15 amino acids. The CDR3 nucleotides read TGCGCCAGCAGCTTTGCGGGACAGGACACCGGGGAGCTGTTTTTT. It yields the protein CASSFAGQDTGELFF.

The V gene is TRBV18, the J gene TRBJ1-2, with 7 positions matching TRBD1. V trimming: 0 bases; J trimming: 6 bases; junction bases outside the gene matches: 16. CDR1 and CDR2 from the germline V gene are KGHSH and LQKENI. CDR3 size: 18 residues. The CDR3 spells CASSPPDMQGGYLNGYTF. The CDR3 region has the DNA TGTGCCAGCTCACCACCTGATATGCAGGGGGGATATTTGAATGGCTACACCTTC.

CDR3: CASSAMIGGEQYF. The CDR3 bases are TGTGCCAGCAGTGCCATGATCGGCGGCGAGCAGTACTTC. The chain recombines TRBV6-4 with TRBJ2-7, with D unresolved. The V gene lost 4 bases and the J gene lost 6 bases, with 13 bases spanning the gap. The CDR3 is 13 amino acids. Germline CDR1 reads MRHNA; CDR2 reads SNTAGT.

This chain uses TRBV10-3 with TRBJ2-6; 9 bases line up with TRBD1. V lost 10 bases, J lost 4 bases, and 5 bases stayed unmatched. This CDR3 region has 14 residues. The V gene's germline CDR1 is ENHRY and CDR2 SYGVKD. The CDR3: CATTGGAGANVLTF. CDR3 sequence (DNA): TGTGCCACCACAGGGGGCGCCGGGGCCAACGTCCTGACTTTC.

The chain has TRBV10-2 and TRBJ1-1; TRBD1 is a possible D gene (6 bases). V was shortened by 2 bases and J by 5 bases, with 12 bases between the two germline ends. CDR1 and CDR2 (germline): WSHSY, SAAADI. The CDR3 runs to 14 residues. The CDR3 sequence: CASSEKGGGTEAFF. Written as DNA, the CDR3 is TGCGCCAGCAGTGAGAAAGGGGGTGGTACTGAAGCTTTCTTT.

This clone was seen only once. This chain joins TRBV5-1 and TRBJ2-1; TRBD2 might be the D (5 bases). Germline V gene lookup returns CDR1 SGHRS and CDR2 YFSETQ. V dropped 3 bases and J dropped 6 bases, with 16 bases sitting between them. This CDR3 contains 15 residues. The CDR3 nucleotides are TGCGCCAGCAGCTCCTTCGGGGTCCGTATCAATGAGCAGTTCTTC. Its protein product is CASSSFGVRINEQFF.

The chain is built from TRBV6-1 and TRBJ1-5; D is ambiguous. Germline V lookup: CDR1 MNHNS, CDR2 SASEGT. Trimming cost V 1 base and J 6 bases, with 19 bases left between them. The CDR3 has 17 amino acids. The chain's CDR3 is CASSEERSELNSQPQHF. DNA of the CDR3: TGTGCCAGCAGTGAAGAGCGTTCAGAACTAAATAGTCAGCCCCAGCATTTT.

The chain combines TRBV18 with TRBJ1-5; TRBD1 might be the D (5 bases). From germline, CDR1 is KGHSH and CDR2 LQKENI. The length of the CDR3 is 15 residues. Deletions cut 2 bases from V and 4 bases from J, with 12 bases between. For the CDR3, the DNA is TGTGCCAGCTCACCAGCGGGGCGCGGGAATCAGCCCCAGCATTTT. It yields the protein CASSPAGRGNQPQHF.

This clone was seen only once. J is TRBJ2-7 and V is TRBV6-1; D is undetermined. Between the trimmed V and J ends, which lost 1 base and 3 bases, there was a span of 4 bases. The V gene's germline CDR1 is MNHNS and CDR2 SASEGT. The CDR3 contains 12 residues. Here the CDR3 DNA reads TGTGCCAGCAGTGAAGACATCTACGAGCAGTACTTC. Encoded protein: CASSEDIYEQYF.

The chain links TRBV4-1 to TRBJ1-1; no clear D gene. Germline V gene sequence: CDR1 MGHRA, CDR2 YSYEKL. CDR3 length: 17 residues. The V and J ends lost 1 base and 6 bases respectively, with 21 bases between them. CDR3: CASSQGQRVRVRSEAFF. DNA for the CDR3: TGCGCCAGCAGCCAAGGCCAGCGTGTGCGCGTGCGGTCTGAAGCTTTCTTT.

This clone was found once. V and J are TRBV19 and TRBJ2-7, with D perhaps matching TRBD1 (5 bases). CDR1 is LNHDA, CDR2 SQIVND, per germline (reference sequence). The CDR3 is 13 amino acids. Trimming stripped 3 bases from V and 4 bases from J, with 10 bases between. The CDR3 spells CASSISRDYEQYF. The CDR3 DNA reads TGTGCCAGTAGTATTTCCAGGGATTACGAGCAGTACTTC.

The chain carries TRBV27 and TRBJ2-7, with D possibly matching TRBD1 (5 bases). Per the germline V gene, CDR1 is MNHEY and CDR2 is SMNVEV (reference sequence). CDR3 size: 14 residues. Deletions cut 7 bases from V and 0 bases from J, with 13 bases between. CDR3 loop: CASTHRGSSYEQYF. Here the CDR3 DNA reads TGTGCCAGCACCCATAGGGGCAGCTCCTACGAGCAGTACTTC.

The sample holds a few counts of this clone. This chain joins TRBV19 and TRBJ1-1, with D perhaps TRBD1 (5 bases). This CDR3 comprises 14 residues. Germline lookup yields CDR1 LNHDA and CDR2 SQIVND (reference sequence). V gave up 2 bases and J gave up 4 bases, with 11 bases separating them. The CDR3 loop reads CASSISGVGTEAFF. As DNA, the CDR3 is TGTGCCAGTAGTATATCGGGGGTGGGCACTGAAGCTTTCTTT.

This chain links TRBV28 with TRBJ2-7; perhaps TRBD2 as D (6 bases). The V and J ends lost 6 bases and 0 bases respectively, with 15 bases between them. In germline, CDR1 is MDHEN, CDR2 SYDVKM. The CDR3 consists of 15 residues. The CDR3 DNA is TGTGCCAGCAGCTTGGGGGGTCTTAGCTCCTACGAGCAGTACTTC. Residues: CASSLGGLSSYEQYF. Full variable domain (missing parts from reference TRBV28 and TRBJ2-7): DVKVTQSSRYLVKRTGEKVFLECVQDMDHENMFWYRQDPGLGLRLIYFSYDVKMKEKGDIPEGYSVSREKKERFSLILESASTNQTSMYLCASSLGGLSSYEQYFGPGTRLTVT.